Listed below are T cell receptor beta chains from one sample, sequenced in a study of blood T cell repertoires in COVID-19. Method: immunoSEQ multiplex PCR; TCRdb's copy keeps in-frame clones and lacks some. The sample lists tens of thousands of clones; around 75% were seen once. Material: peripheral blood. The receptors stem from a man between 65 and 85 years old with COVID-19, enrolled during active disease. CDR3s include the opening cysteine and the closing phenylalanine or tryptophan. A D gene is named only where the DNA matches it firmly. For some rows the clone size is stated as once, few or many, or as a class when expanded; others skip it.

abundance	v_gene	j_gene	d_gene	CDR3nt	CDR3aa
.	TRBV7-9	TRBJ2-7	TRBD2	TGTGCCAGCAGCTCCCCCCTGGGACTAGCGGGGGAAAGCTACGAGCAGTACTTC	CASSSPLGLAGESYEQYF
once	TRBV18	TRBJ1-1	.	TGTGCCAGCTCACGGGACTACACTGAAGCTTTCTTT	CASSRDYTEAFF
many	TRBV6-5	TRBJ1-1	.	TGTGCCAGCAGTTCGACACCCATGAACACTGAAGCTTTCTTT	CASSSTPMNTEAFF
few	TRBV6-5	TRBJ2-7	.	TGTGCCAGCAGTTACGGGGGGGGCGGGACCATATACGAGCAGTACTTC	CASSYGGGGTIYEQYF
.	TRBV18	TRBJ1-1	.	TGTGCCAGCAATTTCCCGGGACAGAACACTGAAGCTTTCTTT	CASNFPGQNTEAFF
.	TRBV27	TRBJ1-2	.	TGTGCCACGCTCCTGGACTTTCGCTACACCTTC	CATLLDFRYTF
.	TRBV12-3/TRBV12-4	TRBJ2-5	.	TGTGCCAGCAGTCCCCAGTTGGAGACCCAGTACTTC	CASSPQLETQYF
.	TRBV6-5	TRBJ2-3	.	TGTGCCAGCAGTTTCTCAGATACGCAGTATTTT	CASSFSDTQYF
.	TRBV6-5	TRBJ2-2	.	TGTGCCAGTCTCCTTAGGGGGGGGTACACCGGGGAGCTGTTTTTT	CASLLRGGYTGELFF
.	TRBV18	TRBJ1-6	.	TGTGCCAGCTCCCAACGACAGCCTTATAATTCACCCCTCCACTTT	CASSQRQPYNSPLHF
.	TRBV6-5	TRBJ2-5	TRBD1	TGTGCCAGCAGATGGGACAGGGGGATTGGGACCCAGTACTTC	CASRWDRGIGTQYF
.	TRBV7-2	TRBJ1-4	.	TGTGCCAGCACCCAAAGGGCAGGGAGGGAAAAACTGTTTTTT	CASTQRAGREKLFF
.	TRBV12-3/TRBV12-4	TRBJ2-1	.	TGTGCCAGCAGTTTCTCCTCCTACAATGAGCAGTTCTTC	CASSFSSYNEQFF
few	TRBV6-4	TRBJ2-1	TRBD2	TGTGCCAGCAGTGAAATGGGCCTAGCGGATGAGCAGTTCTTC	CASSEMGLADEQFF
hyperexpanded	TRBV27	TRBJ1-5	.	TGTGCCAGCGGCTATCAGCCCCAGCATTTT	CASGYQPQHF
.	TRBV7-9	TRBJ1-1	.	TGTGCCAGCATCCTGTTTTCGGTGAACACTGAAGCTTTCTTT	CASILFSVNTEAFF
.	TRBV7-9	TRBJ1-1	.	TGTGCCAGCAACTTGGGGGGGCCCACTGAAGCTTTCTTT	CASNLGGPTEAFF
few	TRBV7-9	TRBJ2-1	.	TGTGCCAGCAGCGCTTTAGGATGGAGCTCCTACAATGAGCAGTTCTTC	CASSALGWSSYNEQFF
.	TRBV18	TRBJ1-6	.	TGTGCCAGCTCACCGGACAGTCCTTATAATTCACCCCTCCACTTT	CASSPDSPYNSPLHF
.	TRBV6-5	TRBJ2-3	TRBD2	TGTGCCAGCAGCCCGCCGACTAGCGGCACAGATACGCAGTATTTT	CASSPPTSGTDTQYF
.	TRBV5-6	TRBJ2-7	.	TGTGCCAGCAGCTTCGGACAGAGCTCCTACGAGCAGTACTTC	CASSFGQSSYEQYF
.	TRBV4-1	TRBJ1-4	.	TGCGCCAGCAGCCACCCCGGGGCCGGAGGGAAAAAACTGTTTTTT	CASSHPGAGGKKLFF
.	TRBV6-5	TRBJ1-1	.	TGTGCCAGCAGCCTCAACAGGGTAACTGAAGCTTTCTTT	CASSLNRVTEAFF
.	TRBV20-1	TRBJ2-3	.	TGCAGTGCGGGAGACAGGTGGGCGCAGTATTTT	CSAGDRWAQYF
.	TRBV29-1	TRBJ1-1	.	TGCAGCGTCCACGACGGGCGGGGTGAAGCTTTCTTT	CSVHDGRGEAFF
.	TRBV6-5	TRBJ1-6	TRBD1	TGTGCCAGCGCCAACCAAGGGACAGGGGTTTCACCCCTCCACTTT	CASANQGTGVSPLHF
few	TRBV4-3	TRBJ1-1	.	TGCGCCAGCAGCCAAGACGTCCAACCGGGGGCTGAAGCTTTCTTT	CASSQDVQPGAEAFF
few	TRBV19	TRBJ1-1	.	TGTGCCAGTAGCGCAGGGGTCACTGAAGCTTTCTTT	CASSAGVTEAFF
.	TRBV19	TRBJ2-3	.	TGTGCCAGTAGTATGGCGACAGGACCCACAGATACGCAGTATTTT	CASSMATGPTDTQYF
few	TRBV14	TRBJ1-3	.	TGTGCCAGCAGTCGGACATTCTCTTCTTTCACCTCTGGAAACACCATATATTTT	CASSRTFSSFTSGNTIYF
.	TRBV10-2	TRBJ2-2	TRBD2	TGCGCCAGCAGTGAGTCGACTAGCGGGAGATTCGGGGAGCTGTTTTTT	CASSESTSGRFGELFF
once	TRBV15	TRBJ2-1	TRBD2	TGTGCCACCAGCAGAGATGTCTTAGCGGGGACCACCTACAATGAGCAGTTCTTC	CATSRDVLAGTTYNEQFF
.	TRBV9	TRBJ1-2	.	TGTGCCAGCAGCGCCATTGGCGGCTATGGCTACACCTTC	CASSAIGGYGYTF
.	TRBV5-4	TRBJ1-2	.	TGTGCCAGCAGCTTGGCCGGGTCGGTAGGCTACACCTTC	CASSLAGSVGYTF
few	TRBV28	TRBJ1-5	.	TGTGCCAGCAGTCCTGACAGAATCAATCAGCCCCAGCATTTT	CASSPDRINQPQHF
.	TRBV7-9	TRBJ1-5	TRBD1	TGTGCCAGCAGCTGGGGGTCAGGGGGCGATCAGCCCCAGCATTTT	CASSWGSGGDQPQHF
.	TRBV19	TRBJ1-2	.	TGTGCCAGTAGTGAGACTTTCGGACAGCTACTTAACTATGGCTACACCTTC	CASSETFGQLLNYGYTF
.	TRBV5-4	TRBJ2-5	TRBD2	TGTGCCAGCAGCTTGGCAGGAGTAGCGGGGGGAACCGGGGAGACCCAGTACTTC	CASSLAGVAGGTGETQYF
.	TRBV18	TRBJ2-7	TRBD1	TGTGCCAGCTCACCGCAGGGGACAGGGATCTACGAGCAGTACTTC	CASSPQGTGIYEQYF
.	TRBV19	TRBJ1-2	.	TGTGCCAGTAGAGGAGGGGGGGACTATGGCTACACCTTC	CASRGGGDYGYTF
once	TRBV29-1	TRBJ2-5	.	TGCAGCGTGCAACAGGGTTCGGGAGAGACCCAGTACTTC	CSVQQGSGETQYF
.	TRBV11-2	TRBJ2-5	.	TGTGCCAGCAGCTTAGAGTCGGAGACCCAGTACTTC	CASSLESETQYF